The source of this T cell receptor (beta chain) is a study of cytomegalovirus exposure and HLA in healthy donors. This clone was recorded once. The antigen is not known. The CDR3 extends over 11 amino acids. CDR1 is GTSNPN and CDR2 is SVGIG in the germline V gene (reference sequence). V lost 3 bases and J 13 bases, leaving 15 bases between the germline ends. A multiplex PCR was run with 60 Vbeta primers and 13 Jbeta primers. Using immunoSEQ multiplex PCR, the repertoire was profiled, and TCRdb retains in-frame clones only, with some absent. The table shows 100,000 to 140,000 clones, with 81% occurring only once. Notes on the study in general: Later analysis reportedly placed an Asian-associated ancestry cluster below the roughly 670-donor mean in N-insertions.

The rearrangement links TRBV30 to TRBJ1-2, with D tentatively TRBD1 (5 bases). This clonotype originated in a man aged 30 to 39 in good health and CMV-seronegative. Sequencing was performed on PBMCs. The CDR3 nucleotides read TGTGCCTGGAGCCAGGGTGGGGCTTGCACCTTC. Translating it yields CAWSQGGACTF. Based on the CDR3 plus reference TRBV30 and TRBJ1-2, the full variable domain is SQTIHQWPATLVQPVGSPLSLECTVEGTSNPNLYWYRQAAGRGLQLLFYSVGIGQISSEVPQNLSASRPQDRQFILSSKKLLLSDSGFYLCAWSQGGACTFGSGTRLTVV.